The source of this T cell receptor (beta chain) is a study of CD8+ T cells in alopecia areata. V gave up 3 bases and J gave up 4 bases, with 12 bases separating them. This CDR3 contains 14 residues. Germline CDR1 and CDR2: SGHTA and FQGNSA. Following extraction, RNA underwent reverse transcription to cDNA, which served as the sequencing template. TCRdb's copy holds only in-frame clones and misses some; the assay was immunoSEQ multiplex PCR. The table has hundreds of thousands of clones, approximately 72% seen once. Treatment: oral pan-JAK inhibitor, 5-10 mg twice daily. This chain connects TRBV7-2 to TRBJ1-2; D is perhaps TRBD1 (6 bases). Source: CD4+ T cells sorted from blood, taken at week 44, from a patient treated with tofacitinib. This TCR was sampled from a human donor with alopecia areata. CDR3 DNA: TGTGCCAGCAGCTTCCAACAGGGAGGCTATGGCTACACCTTC. It specifies CASSFQQGGYGYTF.